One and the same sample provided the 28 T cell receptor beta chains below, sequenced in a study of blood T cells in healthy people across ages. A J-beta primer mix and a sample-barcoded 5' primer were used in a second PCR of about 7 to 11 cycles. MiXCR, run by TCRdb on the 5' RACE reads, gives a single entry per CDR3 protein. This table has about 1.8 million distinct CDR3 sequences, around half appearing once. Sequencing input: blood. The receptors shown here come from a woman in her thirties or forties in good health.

The CDR3 here is CASSLSRENEQFF. The CDR3 DNA reads TGTGCCAGCAGCTTAAGCAGGGAGAATGAGCAGTTCTTC. This chain joins TRBV7-2 and TRBJ2-1; D may be TRBD1 or TRBD2 (5 bases each). Trimming took off 2 bases at V and 7 bases at J, with 9 bases between the two ends. Per the germline V gene, CDR1 is SGHTA and CDR2 is FQGNSA. The CDR3 spans 13 residues. The entire variable domain, with the rest obtained from reference TRBV7-2 and TRBJ2-1, is as follows: GAGVSQSPSNKVTEKGKDVELRCDPISGHTALYWYRQSLGQGLEFLIYFQGNSAPDKSGLPSDRFSAERTGGSVSTLTIQRTQQEDSAVYLCASSLSRENEQFFGPGTRLTVL.

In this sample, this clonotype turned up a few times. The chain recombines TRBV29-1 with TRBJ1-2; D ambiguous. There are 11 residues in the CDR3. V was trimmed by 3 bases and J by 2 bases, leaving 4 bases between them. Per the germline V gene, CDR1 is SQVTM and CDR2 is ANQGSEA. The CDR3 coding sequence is TGCAGCGTTGACGGCAACTATGGCTACACCTTC. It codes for CSVDGNYGYTF.

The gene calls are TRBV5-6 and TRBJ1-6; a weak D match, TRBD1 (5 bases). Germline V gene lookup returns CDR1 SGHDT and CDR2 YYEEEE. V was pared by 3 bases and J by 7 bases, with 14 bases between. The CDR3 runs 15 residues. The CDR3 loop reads CASSYPPAGNSPLHF. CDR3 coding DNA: TGTGCCAGCAGCTATCCCCCGGCAGGGAATTCACCCCTCCACTTT.

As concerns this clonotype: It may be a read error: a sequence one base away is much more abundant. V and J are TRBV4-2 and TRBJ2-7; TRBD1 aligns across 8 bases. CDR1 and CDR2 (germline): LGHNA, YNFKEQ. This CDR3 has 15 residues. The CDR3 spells CAGSQEEGQGYEQYF. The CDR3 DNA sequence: TGTGCCGGCAGCCAAGAAGAAGGACAGGGCTACGAGCAGTACTTC.

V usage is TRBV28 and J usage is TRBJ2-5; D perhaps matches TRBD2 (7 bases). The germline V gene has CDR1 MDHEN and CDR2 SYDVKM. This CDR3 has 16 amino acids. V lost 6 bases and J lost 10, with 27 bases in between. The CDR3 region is CASSDPRGALRVSQYF. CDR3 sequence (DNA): TGTGCCAGCAGCGACCCTCGGGGGGCCCTTAGGGTTAGCCAGTACTTC. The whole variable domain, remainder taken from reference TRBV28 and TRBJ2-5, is DVKVTQSSRYLVKRTGEKVFLECVQDMDHENMFWYRQDPGLGLRLIYFSYDVKMKEKGDIPEGYSVSREKKERFSLILESASTNQTSMYLCASSDPRGALRVSQYFGPGTRLLVL.

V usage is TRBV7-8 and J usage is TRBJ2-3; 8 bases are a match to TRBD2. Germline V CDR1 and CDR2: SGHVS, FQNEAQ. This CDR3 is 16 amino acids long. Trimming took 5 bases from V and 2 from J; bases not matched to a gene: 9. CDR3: CASSLERGQLTDTQYF. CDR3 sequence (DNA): TGTGCCAGCAGCCTTGAGCGGGGGCAACTCACAGATACGCAGTATTTT.

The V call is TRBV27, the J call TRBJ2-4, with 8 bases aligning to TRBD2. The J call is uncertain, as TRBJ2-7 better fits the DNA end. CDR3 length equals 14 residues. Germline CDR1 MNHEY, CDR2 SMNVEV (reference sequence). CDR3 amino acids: CASSFTGGASEQYF. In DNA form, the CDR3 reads TGTGCCAGCAGTTTTACCGGGGGGGCCTCCGAGCAGTACTTC.

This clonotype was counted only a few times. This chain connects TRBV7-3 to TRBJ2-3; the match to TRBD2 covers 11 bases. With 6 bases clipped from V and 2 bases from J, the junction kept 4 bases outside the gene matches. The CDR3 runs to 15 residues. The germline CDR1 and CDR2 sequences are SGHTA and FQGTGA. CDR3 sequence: CASSYSGGDTDTQYF. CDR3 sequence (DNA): TGTGCCAGCAGTTATAGCGGGGGGGACACAGATACGCAGTATTTT.

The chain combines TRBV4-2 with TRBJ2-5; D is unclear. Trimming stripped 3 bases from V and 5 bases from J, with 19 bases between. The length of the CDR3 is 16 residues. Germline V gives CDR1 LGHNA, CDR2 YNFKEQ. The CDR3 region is CASSQGLGKGFETQYF. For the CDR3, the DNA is TGTGCCAGCAGCCAGGGCCTGGGGAAAGGGTTTGAGACCCAGTACTTC.

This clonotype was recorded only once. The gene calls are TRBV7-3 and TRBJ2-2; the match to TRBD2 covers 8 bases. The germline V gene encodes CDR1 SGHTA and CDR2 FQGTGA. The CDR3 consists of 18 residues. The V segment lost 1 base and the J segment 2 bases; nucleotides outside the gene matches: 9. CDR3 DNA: TGTGCCAGCAGCTTAAAAATTGGCGGGGGGACTAACACCGGGGAGCTGTTTTTT. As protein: CASSLKIGGGTNTGELFF.

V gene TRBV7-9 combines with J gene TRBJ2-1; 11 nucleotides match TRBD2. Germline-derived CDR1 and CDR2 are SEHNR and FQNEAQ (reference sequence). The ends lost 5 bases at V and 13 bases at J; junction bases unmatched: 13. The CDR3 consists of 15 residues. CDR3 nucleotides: TGTGCCAGCAGCGGAACCGGGACTAGCGGTGAGACCCAGTTCTTC. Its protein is CASSGTGTSGETQFF.

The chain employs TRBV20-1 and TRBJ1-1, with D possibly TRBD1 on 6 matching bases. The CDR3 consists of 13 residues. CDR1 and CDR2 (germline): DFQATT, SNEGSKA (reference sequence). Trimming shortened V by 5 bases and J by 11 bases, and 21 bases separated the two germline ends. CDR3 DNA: TGCAGTGCTCCACGTTCTGGGGGCGTGTATGCTTTCTTT. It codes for CSAPRSGGVYAFF.

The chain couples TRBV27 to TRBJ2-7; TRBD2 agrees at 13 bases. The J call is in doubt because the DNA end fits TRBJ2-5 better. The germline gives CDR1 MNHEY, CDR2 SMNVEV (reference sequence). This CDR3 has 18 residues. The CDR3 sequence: CASSSIRLAGGHQETQYF. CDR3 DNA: TGTGCCAGCAGTTCCATTCGACTAGCGGGGGGTCACCAAGAGACCCAGTACTTC.

DNA for the CDR3: TGTGCCAGCAGCCCGTCACTGGGAGGCACAGATACGCAGTATTTT. Translated, it gives CASSPSLGGTDTQYF. V usage is TRBV13 and J usage is TRBJ2-3, with a possible D match to TRBD2 (5 bases). V was clipped by 5 bases and J by 1 base, with 13 bases between them. The CDR3 consists of 15 residues. In germline, CDR1 is PRHDT, CDR2 FYEKMQ (reference sequence).

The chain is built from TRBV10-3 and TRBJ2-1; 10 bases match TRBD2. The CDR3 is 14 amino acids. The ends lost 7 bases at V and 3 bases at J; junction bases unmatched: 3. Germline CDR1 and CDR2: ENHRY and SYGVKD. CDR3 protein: CAIKSGGGYNEQFF. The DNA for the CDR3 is TGTGCCATCAAAAGCGGGGGGGGCTACAATGAGCAGTTCTTC.

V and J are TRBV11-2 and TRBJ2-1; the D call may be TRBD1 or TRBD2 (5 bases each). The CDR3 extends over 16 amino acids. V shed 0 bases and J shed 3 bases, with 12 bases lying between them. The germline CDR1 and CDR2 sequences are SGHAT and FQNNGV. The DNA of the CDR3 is TGTGCCAGCAGCTTAGATCGCAGGGACCGCTACAATGAGCAGTTCTTC. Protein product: CASSLDRRDRYNEQFF.

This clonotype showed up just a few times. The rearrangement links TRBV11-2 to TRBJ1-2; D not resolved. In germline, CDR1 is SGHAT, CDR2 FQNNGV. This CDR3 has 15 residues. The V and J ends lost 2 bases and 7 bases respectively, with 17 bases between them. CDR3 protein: CASSLRLRGIGGYTF. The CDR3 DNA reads TGTGCCAGCAGCTTACGCCTTCGGGGTATAGGTGGCTACACCTTC.

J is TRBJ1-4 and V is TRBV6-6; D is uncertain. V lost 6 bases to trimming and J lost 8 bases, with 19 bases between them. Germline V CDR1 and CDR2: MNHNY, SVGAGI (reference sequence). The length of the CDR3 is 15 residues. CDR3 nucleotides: TGTGCCAGCAGACATCCCGGGGTGTTAGCCGAAAAACTGTTTTTT. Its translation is CASRHPGVLAEKLFF.

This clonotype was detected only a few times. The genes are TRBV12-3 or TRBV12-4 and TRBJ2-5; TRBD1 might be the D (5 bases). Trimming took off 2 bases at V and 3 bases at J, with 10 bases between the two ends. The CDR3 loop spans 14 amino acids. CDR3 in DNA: TGTGCCAGCAGTTTAAGGGGCTCCAAAGAGACCCAGTACTTC. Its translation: CASSLRGSKETQYF.

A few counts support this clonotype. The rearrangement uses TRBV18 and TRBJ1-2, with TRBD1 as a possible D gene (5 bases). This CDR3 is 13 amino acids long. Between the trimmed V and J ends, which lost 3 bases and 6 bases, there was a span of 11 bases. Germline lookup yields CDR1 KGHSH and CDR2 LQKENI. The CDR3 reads CASSPVGEDGYTF. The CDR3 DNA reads TGTGCCAGCTCACCGGTGGGGGAGGATGGCTACACCTTC.

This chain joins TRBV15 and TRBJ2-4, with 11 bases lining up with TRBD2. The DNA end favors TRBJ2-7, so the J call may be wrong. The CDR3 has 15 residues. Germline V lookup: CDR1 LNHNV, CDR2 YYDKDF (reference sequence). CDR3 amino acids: CATSETSGTAYEQYF. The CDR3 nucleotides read TGTGCCACCAGTGAGACTAGCGGGACCGCCTACGAGCAGTACTTC.

This CDR3 is CSARDQYPIQYF. The CDR3 DNA sequence: TGCAGTGCTAGAGATCAGTACCCCATTCAGTACTTC. V is TRBV20-1 and J is TRBJ2-4; D remains unclear. V lost 0 bases and J 9 bases, leaving 9 bases between the germline ends. CDR1 is DFQATT, CDR2 SNEGSKA, per germline (reference sequence). The CDR3 loop spans 12 amino acids.

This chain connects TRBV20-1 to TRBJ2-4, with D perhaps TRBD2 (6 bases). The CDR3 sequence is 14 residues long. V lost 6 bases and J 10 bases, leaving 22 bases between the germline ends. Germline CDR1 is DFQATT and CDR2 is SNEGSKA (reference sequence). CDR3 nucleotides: TGCAGTGCCCCCCGCGGGGACCGGGTGGGGATTCAGTACTTC. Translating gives CSAPRGDRVGIQYF.

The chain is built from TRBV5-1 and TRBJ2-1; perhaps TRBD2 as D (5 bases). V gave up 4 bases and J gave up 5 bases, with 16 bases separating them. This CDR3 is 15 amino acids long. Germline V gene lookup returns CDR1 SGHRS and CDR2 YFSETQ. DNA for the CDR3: TGCGCCAGCAGCCCCCTGCGGGCAACGGACAATGAGCAGTTCTTC. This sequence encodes CASSPLRATDNEQFF.

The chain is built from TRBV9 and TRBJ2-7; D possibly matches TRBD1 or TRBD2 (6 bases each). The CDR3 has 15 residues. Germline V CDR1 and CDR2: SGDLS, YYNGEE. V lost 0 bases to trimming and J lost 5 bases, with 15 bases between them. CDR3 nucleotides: TGTGCCAGCAGCGTAGGGGGGGCGGTGGACGACGAGCAGTACTTC. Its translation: CASSVGGAVDDEQYF.

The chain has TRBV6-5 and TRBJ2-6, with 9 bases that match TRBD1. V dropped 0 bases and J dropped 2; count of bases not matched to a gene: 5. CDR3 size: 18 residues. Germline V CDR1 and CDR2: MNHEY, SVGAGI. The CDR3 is CASSYSLRQGAGANVLTF. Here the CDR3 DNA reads TGTGCCAGCAGTTACTCTCTGAGACAGGGGGCTGGGGCCAACGTCCTGACTTTC.

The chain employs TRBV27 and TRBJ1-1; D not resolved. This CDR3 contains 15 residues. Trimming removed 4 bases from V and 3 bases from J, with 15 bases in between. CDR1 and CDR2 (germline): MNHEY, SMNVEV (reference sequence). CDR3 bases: TGTGCCAGCAGTTCCGGCGCAAAGAGGCACACTGAAGCTTTCTTT. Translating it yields CASSSGAKRHTEAFF.

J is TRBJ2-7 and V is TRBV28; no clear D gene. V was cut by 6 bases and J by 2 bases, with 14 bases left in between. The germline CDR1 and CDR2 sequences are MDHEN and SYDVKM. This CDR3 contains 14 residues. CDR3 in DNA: TGTGCCAGCAGCTTCGCGAGACTCCCCTACGAGCAGTACTTC. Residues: CASSFARLPYEQYF. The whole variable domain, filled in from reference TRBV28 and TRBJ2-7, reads DVKVTQSSRYLVKRTGEKVFLECVQDMDHENMFWYRQDPGLGLRLIYFSYDVKMKEKGDIPEGYSVSREKKERFSLILESASTNQTSMYLCASSFARLPYEQYFGPGTRLTVT.